Shown below are 3 T cell receptor beta chains from a single sample sequenced in a study of cytomegalovirus exposure and HLA in healthy donors. Researchers ran the PCR with 60 Vbeta and 13 Jbeta primers. The table came from immunoSEQ multiplex PCR; TCRdb's copy has only in-frame clones and leaves some out. The sample consists of more than 200,000 clones, 70% of them appearing once. Input material: PBMCs. These receptors were obtained from a man aged 35-49 years in good health and CMV-seropositive.

The V gene is TRBV7-9, the J gene TRBJ1-5; D ambiguous. The germline V and J ends were trimmed by 1 base and 6 bases, with 4 bases remaining between them. The CDR3 extends over 12 amino acids. Germline V gives CDR1 SEHNR, CDR2 FQNEAQ (reference sequence). CDR3 amino acids: CASSLGAQPQHF. CDR3 sequence (DNA): TGTGCCAGCAGCTTAGGGGCTCAGCCCCAGCATTTT.

The chain couples TRBV6-4 to TRBJ1-1, with 8 bases matching TRBD1. CDR1 is MRHNA and CDR2 is SNTAGT in the germline V gene. Unmatched junction bases numbered 10, after V lost 6 bases and J lost 4 bases. This CDR3 has 15 residues. The CDR3 is CASRHRSDRGTEAFF. Written as DNA, the CDR3 is TGTGCCAGCAGACACCGCAGCGACAGGGGCACTGAAGCTTTCTTT.

This clone has just a few counts. The rearrangement uses TRBV28 and TRBJ2-2; D is perhaps TRBD2 (5 bases). Germline V gene data show CDR1 as MDHEN and CDR2 as SYDVKM. V shed 5 bases and J shed 6 bases, with 16 bases lying between them. There are 15 residues in the CDR3. CDR3 bases: TGTGCCAGCAGTCCCCTCCTGCCCGGGGCCGGGGAGCTGTTTTTT. The encoded protein is CASSPLLPGAGELFF.